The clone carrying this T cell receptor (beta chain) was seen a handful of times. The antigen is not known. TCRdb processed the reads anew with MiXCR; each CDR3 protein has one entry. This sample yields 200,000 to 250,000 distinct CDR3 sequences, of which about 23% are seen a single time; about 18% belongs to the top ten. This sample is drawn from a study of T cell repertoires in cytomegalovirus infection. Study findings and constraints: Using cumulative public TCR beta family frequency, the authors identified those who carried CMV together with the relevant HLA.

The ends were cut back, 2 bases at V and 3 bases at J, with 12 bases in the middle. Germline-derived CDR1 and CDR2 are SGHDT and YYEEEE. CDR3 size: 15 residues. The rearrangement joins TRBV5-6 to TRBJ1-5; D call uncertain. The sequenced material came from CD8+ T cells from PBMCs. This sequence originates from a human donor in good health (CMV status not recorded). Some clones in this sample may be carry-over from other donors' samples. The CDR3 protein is CASSFWTGLNQPQHF. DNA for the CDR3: TGTGCCAGCAGCTTCTGGACGGGCCTCAATCAGCCCCAGCATTTT.